Listed below are T cell receptor beta chains from one sample, sequenced in a study of shared clonotypes between healthy human individuals. The assay was immunoSEQ multiplex PCR, and TCRdb's table has in-frame clones only and misses some. This repertoire shows 900,000 to 1,200,000 clones, about four fifths found once; its top ten account for roughly 0.61%. The sequencing sample was made of memory CD4+ T cells from PBMCs. Source of these receptors: a man aged 18 to 29 in good health. Some clones in this sample may be carry-over from other donors' samples. Both conserved end residues are part of each CDR3. Not all rows give a size; the values are once, few, many and, for expanded clones, a class.

v_gene,abundance,j_gene,len,CDR3aa
TRBV7-9,.,TRBJ2-3,16,CASSLEGKKSTDTQYF
TRBV29-1,.,TRBJ2-7,10,CSSWGGKQYF
TRBV30,.,TRBJ1-5,13,CAWSGRGGQPQHF
TRBV5-1,.,TRBJ2-7,16,CASSNRLQGYSYEQYF
TRBV18,once,TRBJ2-3,17,CASSLQTSPYFTDTQYF
TRBV28,.,TRBJ2-5,13,CASSFLGAETQYF
TRBV11-2,.,TRBJ2-1,13,CASTPIRVGEQFF
TRBV6-1,few,TRBJ2-4,15,CASSEATGWSNIQYF
TRBV7-3,.,TRBJ2-2,14,CASSLGRGTGELFF
TRBV7-2,.,TRBJ1-2,16,CASSFSVGGLRYGYTF
TRBV7-3,.,TRBJ1-2,13,CASSPGGAYGYTF
TRBV7-9,.,TRBJ2-4,14,CASSSTRGVNIQYF
TRBV27,.,TRBJ2-2,15,CASSWGRERTGELFF
TRBV5-1,.,TRBJ2-2,17,CASSLAGLADNTGELFF
TRBV5-1,.,TRBJ2-7,14,CASRRTGLIYEQYF
TRBV7-6,.,TRBJ2-7,16,CASSFGSIKGADEQYF
TRBV6-5,.,TRBJ2-2,14,CASVGREGAGELFF
TRBV10-3,.,TRBJ2-1,15,CAIREPQGSYNEQFF
TRBV15,.,TRBJ1-4,14,CATSRGTGIRKLFF
TRBV27,.,TRBJ2-7,12,CASSLLSYEQYF
TRBV21-1,.,TRBJ1-3,13,CASSPGVGNTIYF
TRBV10-3,.,TRBJ2-3,14,CAMSSGASTDTQYF
TRBV28,.,TRBJ1-5,17,CASSLLGRGSGYQPQHF
TRBV28,.,TRBJ1-4,16,CASSRPQAGGNEKLFF
TRBV28,.,TRBJ1-5,14,CASRPPGGDQPQHF
TRBV7-8,.,TRBJ2-3,14,CASSLGAFTDTQYF
TRBV7-3,.,TRBJ2-1,15,CASSLEAGGPHEQFF
TRBV7-3,.,TRBJ2-1,16,CASSLSPGGPWYEQFF
TRBV20-1,few,TRBJ1-5,11,CSARGALAQHF
TRBV11-2,.,TRBJ1-2,16,CASSPSGAGGSYGYTF
TRBV6-5,once,TRBJ2-2,14,CASSWGGNTGELFF
TRBV25-1,few,TRBJ1-5,14,CASSDRQLNQPQHF
TRBV28,once,TRBJ2-1,17,CASRSGRAPRTYNEQFF
TRBV5-1,.,TRBJ2-7,15,CASSLVPTTSYEQYF
TRBV29-1,once,TRBJ2-3,12,CSVSSGTDTQYF
TRBV30,once,TRBJ2-3,13,CAVTGASTDTQYF
TRBV6-1,.,TRBJ1-5,15,CASMEGAIDNQPQHF
TRBV2,.,TRBJ1-5,15,CASRADLGRNQPQHF
TRBV6-5,once,TRBJ2-7,14,CAVLAGASSDEQYF
TRBV7-2,.,TRBJ2-5,12,CASGRGIETQYF
TRBV6-6,.,TRBJ1-5,16,CASHGQGAGSNQPQHF